Following are 15 T cell receptor beta chains from one sample sequenced in a study of neoadjuvant nivolumab and ipilimumab in lung cancer. Generated by immunoSEQ multiplex PCR, the TCRdb table keeps only in-frame clones and is missing some. This sample has 25,000 to 30,000 clones, with approximately 80% found just once. The material was tumor tissue, obtained after neoadjuvant nivolumab, alone or with ipilimumab, at or shortly before surgery. Every receptor here comes from an adult with non-small cell lung cancer.

The rearrangement uses TRBV5-6 and TRBJ2-3, with a weak D call TRBD2 (5 bases). This CDR3 is 14 amino acids long. The ends were cut back, 6 bases at V and 2 bases at J, with 13 bases in the middle. CDR1 SGHDT and CDR2 YYEEEE come from the germline V gene. The CDR3 DNA follows: TGTGCCAGCAAGGCTCAGCGGATCACAGATACGCAGTATTTT. Protein: CASKAQRITDTQYF.

Concerning this clone itself: The sample contains more than one DNA sequence encoding this CDR3. This chain joins TRBV28 and TRBJ1-5, with D possibly TRBD1 on 5 matching bases. V shed 5 bases and J shed 6 bases, with 8 bases lying between them. The CDR3 contains 12 residues. CDR1 and CDR2 (germline): MDHEN, SYDVKM. In DNA, the CDR3 is TGTGCCAGCAGTCTCAGGGCTCAGCCCCAGCATTTT. Protein sequence: CASSLRAQPQHF.

The rearrangement joins TRBV7-2 to TRBJ1-2, with 8 nucleotides matching TRBD1. The V gene end was trimmed by 5 bases and the J gene end by 4 bases; junction bases not matched to a gene: 9. Germline V gene lookup returns CDR1 SGHTA and CDR2 FQGNSA. There are 15 residues in the CDR3. CDR3 in amino acids: CASSQIQGDSYGYTF. The CDR3 bases are TGTGCCAGCAGCCAAATACAGGGGGACAGCTATGGCTACACCTTC.

This chain connects TRBV29-1 to TRBJ2-3, with D possibly being TRBD2 (5 bases). The CDR3 length is 13 residues. Germline V gene sequence: CDR1 SQVTM, CDR2 ANQGSEA. The germline V and J ends were trimmed by 7 bases and 1 base, with 12 bases remaining between them. Here the CDR3 reads CSDNQAGTDTQYF. The DNA of the CDR3 is TGCAGCGACAATCAAGCGGGCACAGATACGCAGTATTTT.

J is TRBJ1-1 and V is TRBV5-6; D call uncertain. The CDR3 consists of 15 residues. The germline V gene encodes CDR1 SGHDT and CDR2 YYEEEE. V lost 0 bases to trimming and J lost 0 bases, with 9 bases between them. The CDR3 spells CASSLDGSMNTEAFF. CDR3 nucleotide sequence: TGTGCCAGCAGCTTGGATGGCAGCATGAACACTGAAGCTTTCTTT.

The rearrangement links TRBV5-1 to TRBJ1-2; 10 nucleotides agree with TRBD1. There are 14 residues in the CDR3. The germline gives CDR1 SGHRS, CDR2 YFSETQ. V dropped 0 bases and J dropped 6; count of bases not matched to a gene: 2. CDR3 coding DNA: TGCGCCAGCAGCTTGGAGGGACAGGGGAATGGCTACACCTTC. Its translation: CASSLEGQGNGYTF.

The chain links TRBV7-3 to TRBJ2-3; no firm D call. The length of the CDR3 is 11 residues. Trimming pared 6 bases from V and 2 bases from J, leaving 3 bases between. CDR1 and CDR2 (germline): SGHTA, FQGTGA. CDR3 amino acids: CASRFTDTQYF. CDR3 coding DNA: TGTGCCAGCAGATTCACAGATACGCAGTATTTT.

The V gene is TRBV6-5, the J gene TRBJ2-3; 8 bases map to TRBD1. V shed 7 bases, J shed 2 bases, and the junction held 8 bases outside the gene matches. Germline V gives CDR1 MNHEY, CDR2 SVGAGI. The CDR3 loop spans 15 amino acids. The CDR3 DNA follows: TGTGCCAGCACCCCGACAGGGGTGGTCACAGATACGCAGTATTTT. Translated: CASTPTGVVTDTQYF.

Concerning this clone: Other DNA sequences in this sample translate to the same CDR3. The chain employs TRBV5-6 and TRBJ2-1, with TRBD1 matching 9 bases. Germline V CDR1 and CDR2: SGHDT, YYEEEE. The CDR3 has 15 residues. V shed 5 bases, J shed 3 bases, and the junction held 6 bases outside the gene matches. CDR3 amino acids: CASSSGQGNYNEQFF. Written as DNA, the CDR3 is TGTGCCAGCAGTTCCGGACAGGGGAACTACAATGAGCAGTTCTTC.

The chain couples TRBV7-9 to TRBJ2-7; 7 nucleotides agree with TRBD2. The germline V gene has CDR1 SEHNR and CDR2 FQNEAQ (reference sequence). The J segment lost 6 bases and the V segment lost 5 bases, leaving 7 bases of the junction unmatched. CDR3 length: 13 amino acids. CDR3 sequence (DNA): TGTGCCAGCAGCCGCGGGGGATTAGTCGAGCAGTACTTC. This translates into CASSRGGLVEQYF.

This clone was observed a handful of times. The gene calls are TRBV4-2 and TRBJ2-1, with 10 bases fitting TRBD2. Unmatched junction bases numbered 8, after V lost 3 bases and J lost 6 bases. Germline V gene lookup returns CDR1 LGHNA and CDR2 YNFKEQ. The CDR3 runs to 16 residues. CDR3: CASSQGAGGPSNEQFF. CDR3 bases: TGTGCCAGCAGCCAGGGAGCGGGGGGGCCGAGCAATGAGCAGTTCTTC.

The chain recombines TRBV4-1 with TRBJ1-2, with D possibly matching TRBD1 (5 bases). The germline gives CDR1 MGHRA, CDR2 YSYEKL. This CDR3 has 14 amino acids. Trimming took 0 bases from V and 9 from J, leaving 14 bases between them. DNA for the CDR3: TGCGCCAGCAGCCAAGATCCCTGGGAGGGGAGCTACACCTTC. As protein: CASSQDPWEGSYTF.

This clone appeared a single time. This chain joins TRBV5-1 and TRBJ2-7, with D maybe TRBD1 (6 bases). The CDR3 has 13 residues. The V gene lost 1 base and the J gene lost 6 bases, with 11 bases spanning the gap. Germline V gene data show CDR1 as SGHRS and CDR2 as YFSETQ. CDR3 DNA: TGCGCCAGCAGCTTGAGGACAGACGGCGAGCAGTACTTC. Encoded protein: CASSLRTDGEQYF.

The gene calls are TRBV11-3 and TRBJ2-7; D remains unclear. CDR1 SGHNT and CDR2 YENEEA come from the germline V gene. The CDR3 has 13 amino acids. The germline V and J ends were trimmed by 1 base and 6 bases, with 10 bases remaining between them. The CDR3 bases are TGTGCCAGCAGCTTAGTTGCAGAATCCGAGCAGTACTTC. Translating gives CASSLVAESEQYF.

The chain couples TRBV6-6 to TRBJ1-5; the D gene is possibly TRBD1 (5 bases). The CDR3 runs 15 residues. The germline V gene has CDR1 MNHNY and CDR2 SVGAGI (reference sequence). Trimming cost V 2 bases and J 0 bases, with 8 bases left between them. Written as DNA, the CDR3 is TGTGCCAGCAGTTACCGGGGGTATAGCAATCAGCCCCAGCATTTT. It specifies CASSYRGYSNQPQHF.